The 22 T cell receptor beta chains presented below share a single source sample, sequenced in a study of Ad26.COV2.S vaccination and SARS-CoV-2 variants (dated by TCRdb to about 2021). Library method: the immunoSEQ multiplex PCR assay. TCRdb took this table from immuneACCESS and kept in-frame rearrangements with V and J called. Such tables lack part of the clones; where checked against another copy, unresolved V genes explain under half of the gap, and the rest is unexplained. The table for this sample lists approximately 300,000 clones; roughly 86% of them were counted only once. The top ten constitute around 1.9% of the sample. The sample's treatment or condition label is to be understood as: roughly 19 received Ad26.COV2.S at low or high dose, single or two shots; several received placebo; per-sample allocation not given. For vaccine and placebo recipients, repertoires were sequenced using samples collected on day 63 after the first injection.

The input for sequencing was peripheral blood, taken in a trial of Ad26.COV2.S vaccine versus placebo. The receptors were gathered from a person aged 18-60 years who received the Ad26.COV2.S COVID-19 vaccine or a placebo.

This clone has just a few counts. The chain has TRBV3-1 (or the pseudogene TRBV3-2) and TRBJ1-2; D possibly corresponds to TRBD1 (5 bases). Germline V gene data show CDR1 as LGHDT and CDR2 as YNNKEL (reference sequence). CDR3 length: 15 amino acids. Trimming shortened V by 4 bases and J by 4 bases, and 16 bases separated the two germline ends. The CDR3 bases are TGTGCCAGCAGCCTAGACAGTTCTGGTACCTATGGCTACACCTTC. It translates to CASSLDSSGTYGYTF.

CDR3 sequence reads: CASSRRGQGDTEAFF. The DNA of the CDR3 is TGCGCCAGCAGCCGACGCGGGCAGGGGGACACTGAAGCTTTCTTT. The chain links TRBV5-1 to TRBJ1-1; TRBD1 matches at 7 bases. The CDR3 contains 15 residues. The junction had 9 bases not matched to a gene; V was cut back by 4 bases and J by 3 bases. Germline V gene lookup returns CDR1 SGHRS and CDR2 YFSETQ.

The V and J genes are TRBV19 and TRBJ1-1; perhaps TRBD1 as D (5 bases). The CDR3 runs to 13 residues. CDR1 LNHDA and CDR2 SQIVND come from the germline V gene (reference sequence). Between the trimmed V and J ends, which lost 7 bases and 1 base, there was a span of 10 bases. As DNA, the CDR3 is TGTGCCAGTAAGGGGTTAGCGAACACTGAAGCTTTCTTT. It codes for CASKGLANTEAFF.

The chain carries TRBV18 and TRBJ2-2, with D tentatively TRBD1 (6 bases). V was clipped by 1 base and J by 1 base, with 7 bases between them. The CDR3 is 15 amino acids. From germline, CDR1 is KGHSH and CDR2 LQKENI. The CDR3 loop reads CASSPQGQNTGELFF. CDR3 DNA: TGTGCCAGCTCACCACAGGGACAGAACACCGGGGAGCTGTTTTTT.

V usage is TRBV24-1 and J usage is TRBJ1-4; possible D gene TRBD1, 5 bases. This CDR3 has 14 amino acids. Trimming shortened V by 12 bases and J by 6 bases, and 19 bases separated the two germline ends. Germline V gene sequence: CDR1 KGHDR, CDR2 SFDVKD. As DNA, the CDR3 is TGTGCCCCAAGGTCGGGGCTGTGGGATGAAAAACTGTTTTTT. It is translated as CAPRSGLWDEKLFF.

V is TRBV2 and J is TRBJ2-7, with 11 bases fitting TRBD2. Germline lookup yields CDR1 SNHLY and CDR2 FYNNEI. The CDR3 contains 15 residues. The J segment lost 1 base and the V segment lost 7 bases, leaving 6 bases of the junction unmatched. The CDR3 region is CASMVTSGGSYEQYF. In nucleotides, the CDR3 is TGTGCCAGCATGGTAACTAGCGGGGGTTCCTACGAGCAGTACTTC.

The chain combines TRBV7-9 with TRBJ2-5; 8 bases map to TRBD2. This CDR3 is 13 amino acids long. Germline CDR1 is SEHNR and CDR2 is FQNEAQ (reference sequence). J gave up 5 bases and V 5 bases, and 4 bases lay outside the gene matches. CDR3 sequence reads: CASSRAGEETQYF. For the CDR3, the DNA is TGTGCCAGCAGCCGAGCGGGGGAGGAGACCCAGTACTTC.

The J gene is TRBJ1-2, the V gene TRBV6-2 or TRBV6-3, with D maybe TRBD1 (5 bases). Trimming removed 5 bases from V and 2 bases from J, with 18 bases in between. The V gene's germline CDR1 is MNHEY and CDR2 SVGEGT. This CDR3 has 16 amino acids. The CDR3 here is CASSRPGTFPNYGYTF. In DNA form, the CDR3 reads TGTGCCAGCAGTCGTCCCGGGACTTTCCCCAACTATGGCTACACCTTC.

V and J are TRBV30 and TRBJ2-5; D unresolved. Germline values: CDR1 GTSNPN, CDR2 SVGIG (reference sequence). Trimming took off 0 bases at V and 5 bases at J, with 10 bases between the two ends. CDR3 length equals 13 residues. For the CDR3, the DNA is TGTGCCTGGAGTGTACGGACCAGGGAGACCCAGTACTTC. Encoded protein: CAWSVRTRETQYF. The variable domain in full, with the rest retrieved from reference TRBV30 and TRBJ2-5, is SQTIHQWPATLVQPVGSPLSLECTVEGTSNPNLYWYRQAAGRGLQLLFYSVGIGQISSEVPQNLSASRPQDRQFILSSKKLLLSDSGFYLCAWSVRTRETQYFGPGTRLLVL.

This clone was seen just once. The V and J genes are TRBV3-1 (or the pseudogene TRBV3-2) and TRBJ2-1; 14 bases are shared with TRBD2. V gave up 2 bases and J gave up 0 bases; unmatched junction bases: 3. This CDR3 contains 18 residues. Germline V gives CDR1 LGHDT, CDR2 YNNKEL (reference sequence). As DNA, the CDR3 is TGTGCCAGCAGCCAATGGACTAGCGGGGGGATCTCCTACAATGAGCAGTTCTTC. It encodes CASSQWTSGGISYNEQFF.

V and J are TRBV19 and TRBJ2-5; D is perhaps TRBD2 (6 bases). V shed 3 bases and J shed 2 bases, with 19 bases lying between them. The CDR3 contains 17 residues. Germline V gene data show CDR1 as LNHDA and CDR2 as SQIVND (reference sequence). DNA of the CDR3: TGTGCCAGTAGTATGTCGGGGGTGGCAGCGAAACAAGAGACCCAGTACTTC. Its protein is CASSMSGVAAKQETQYF.

A remark on this clone: Sequence at one end of the junction differs from germline and may be a read error. The J gene is TRBJ1-1, the V gene TRBV5-1; D gene unclear. The CDR3 extends over 15 amino acids. In germline, CDR1 is SGHRS, CDR2 YFSETQ. The CDR3 here is CASSLDRPVNTEAFF. CDR3 bases: TGCGCCAGCAGTTTGGATAGACCGGTGAACACTGAAGCTTTCTTT.

CDR3 residues: CASGLAPGLNSPLHF. CDR3 sequence (DNA): TGTGCTAGTGGTTTGGCCCCGGGTCTTAATTCACCCCTCCACTTT. The rearrangement links TRBV12-5 to TRBJ1-6; D is unresolved. V was trimmed by 1 base and J by 6 bases, leaving 10 bases between them. The CDR3 runs to 15 residues. Germline CDR1 and CDR2: LGHNT and FRNRAP.

As for this clone: The junction and the germline gene differ at one end; a read error may be behind it. This sequence joins TRBV30 and TRBJ2-5, with D uncertain. Germline loops: CDR1 GTSNPN, CDR2 SVGIG (reference sequence). CDR3 length: 13 amino acids. The CDR3, as DNA: TGTGCCTGGAGTGTGCAGGCACAAGGGACCCAGTACTTC. Amino acid sequence: CAWSVQAQGTQYF. The variable domain in full, completed from reference TRBV30 and TRBJ2-5, reads SQTIHQWPATLVQPVGSPLSLECTVEGTSNPNLYWYRQAAGRGLQLLFYSVGIGQISSEVPQNLSASRPQDRQFILSSKKLLLSDSGFYLCAWSVQAQGTQYFGPGTRLLVL.

The chain has TRBV5-5 and TRBJ2-7; no reliable D call. Germline CDR1 and CDR2: SGHKS and YYEKEE (reference sequence). The CDR3 length is 14 residues. V lost 0 bases and J 2 bases, leaving 9 bases between the germline ends. For the CDR3, the DNA is TGTGCCAGCAGCTTGGTCGTGCCCCCCTACGAGCAGTACTTC. As protein: CASSLVVPPYEQYF. The full variable domain, in which reference TRBV5-5 and TRBJ2-7 provide the parts outside the CDR3, is DAGVTQSPTHLIKTRGQQVTLRCSPISGHKSVSWYQQVLGQGPQFIFQYYEKEERGRGNFPDRFSARQFPNYSSELNVNALLLGDSALYLCASSLVVPPYEQYFGPGTRLTVT.

Here the CDR3 reads CASSFLPYFTDTQYF. The CDR3 DNA follows: TGTGCCAGCAGCTTTCTCCCGTACTTCACAGATACGCAGTATTTT. The chain links TRBV5-4 to TRBJ2-3; D gene unclear. Deletions cut 2 bases from V and 2 bases from J, with 12 bases between. Germline lookup yields CDR1 SGHNT and CDR2 YYREEE (reference sequence). The CDR3 is 15 amino acids.

J is TRBJ1-5 and V is TRBV7-9, with D unclear. Trimming left V 1 base short and J 5 bases short, with 6 bases between. This CDR3 region has 13 residues. Germline CDR1 SEHNR, CDR2 FQNEAQ (reference sequence). The CDR3 sequence: CASSLGIDQPQHF. CDR3 nucleotide sequence: TGTGCCAGCAGCTTAGGAATCGATCAGCCCCAGCATTTT.

This rearrangement joins TRBV9 to TRBJ2-7; TRBD2 matches 7 bases. The CDR3 sequence is 17 residues long. In germline, CDR1 is SGDLS, CDR2 YYNGEE. With V trimmed by 3 bases and J by 4 bases, 16 bases remained unmatched. CDR3 DNA sequence: TGTGCCAGCAGCGGCCATTTTTACACCCTAGCGGATTACGAGCAGTACTTC. It yields the protein CASSGHFYTLADYEQYF. Combining the CDR3 with reference TRBV9 and TRBJ2-7 gives the whole variable domain DSGVTQTPKHLITATGQRVTLRCSPRSGDLSVYWYQQSLDQGLQFLIQYYNGEERAKGNILERFSAQQFPDLHSELNLSSLELGDSALYFCASSGHFYTLADYEQYFGPGTRLTVT.

This chain joins TRBV30 and TRBJ1-2; 9 positions match TRBD1. J lost 4 bases, V lost 6 bases, and 18 bases had no gene match. Germline V lookup: CDR1 GTSNPN, CDR2 SVGIG (reference sequence). The CDR3 spans 17 residues. Written as DNA, the CDR3 is TGTGCCTGTCCCCCTTGGCCTGGACAGGGGAGGGTCTATGGCTACACCTTC. Its protein is CACPPWPGQGRVYGYTF.

The genes are TRBV7-2 and TRBJ2-3, with TRBD2 identical over 10 bases. The CDR3 has 17 amino acids. The V gene end was trimmed by 1 base and the J gene end by 2 bases; junction bases not matched to a gene: 6. Germline-derived CDR1 and CDR2 are SGHTA and FQGNSA. The CDR3 sequence: CASSLGGSGGYTDTQYF. The CDR3 nucleotides are TGTGCCAGCAGCTTAGGTGGTAGCGGGGGGTACACAGATACGCAGTATTTT.

The chain is built from TRBV19 and TRBJ1-5, with a possible D match to TRBD1 (5 bases). The length of the CDR3 is 16 residues. Germline CDR1 LNHDA, CDR2 SQIVND (reference sequence). Between the trimmed V and J ends, which lost 3 bases and 0 bases, there was a span of 12 bases. CDR3 region: CASSIVGAYSNQPQHF. CDR3 sequence (DNA): TGTGCCAGTAGTATCGTAGGGGCCTATAGCAATCAGCCCCAGCATTTT.

The gene calls are TRBV18 and TRBJ2-1; 8 nucleotides match TRBD1. The CDR3 contains 14 residues. V lost 5 bases to trimming and J lost 0 bases; unmatched junction nucleotides: 0. Germline assignment: CDR1 KGHSH and CDR2 LQKENI. In nucleotides, the CDR3 is TGTGCCAGCTCAACAGGGGGCTCCTACAATGAGCAGTTCTTC. Its protein product is CASSTGGSYNEQFF.